The clone carrying this T cell receptor beta chain was seen once. The sample belongs to a study of radiation and T cells in renal cell carcinoma. Study as a whole: Nephrectomy followed 15 Gy stereotactic body radiation by 4 weeks.

Trimming took off 0 bases at V and 0 bases at J, with 9 bases between the two ends. Germline V gene sequence: CDR1 LGHNA, CDR2 YNFKEQ. This CDR3 spans 15 amino acids. The repertoire was sequenced with immunoSEQ multiplex PCR; TCRdb's copy has only in-frame clones and lacks some. The data hold about 140,000 clones, with roughly 85% observed a single time. The time point was: baseline pretreatment blood. Treatment: 15 Gy SBRT to primary tumor, nephrectomy 4 weeks later. Clear cell pathology was present in this patient's renal cell carcinoma. The origin of this receptor is a woman aged 50 to 65 with renal cell carcinoma. The specimen comprised blood, sampled from a patient whose treatment included radiotherapy and nephrectomy. The chain links TRBV4-2 to TRBJ2-7; the D is unclear. CDR3 residues: CASSQEISSSYEQYF. The CDR3 DNA sequence: TGTGCCAGCAGCCAAGAGATCTCAAGCTCCTACGAGCAGTACTTC.